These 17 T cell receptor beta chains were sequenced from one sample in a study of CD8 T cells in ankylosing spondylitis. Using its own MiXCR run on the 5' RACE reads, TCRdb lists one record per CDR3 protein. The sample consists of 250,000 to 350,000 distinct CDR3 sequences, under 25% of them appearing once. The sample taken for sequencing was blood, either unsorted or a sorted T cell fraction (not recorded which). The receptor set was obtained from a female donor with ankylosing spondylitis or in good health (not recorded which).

CDR3 residues: CASSLTGTGINEQYF. In DNA form, the CDR3 reads TGTGCCAGCTCACTTACCGGGACAGGGATTAACGAGCAGTACTTC. This chain connects TRBV18 to TRBJ2-7; 9 bases line up with TRBD1. Germline trimming cut 4 bases from V and 5 bases from J; bases unmatched to any gene: 9. Germline CDR1 is KGHSH and CDR2 is LQKENI. This CDR3 has 15 residues.

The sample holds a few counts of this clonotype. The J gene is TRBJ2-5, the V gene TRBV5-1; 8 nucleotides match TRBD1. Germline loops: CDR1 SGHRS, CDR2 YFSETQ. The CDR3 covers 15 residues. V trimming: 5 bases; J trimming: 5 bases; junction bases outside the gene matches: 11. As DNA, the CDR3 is TGCGCCAGCAGTCCAGGGACAGGCCCAGGGGAGACCCAGTACTTC. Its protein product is CASSPGTGPGETQYF.

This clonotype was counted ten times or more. CDR3 nucleotide sequence: TGTGCCAGCCACGGAGGGGTAGCGGGGTACAATGAGCAGTTCTTC. This translates into CASHGGVAGYNEQFF. The chain recombines TRBV6-1 with TRBJ2-1; 8 positions agree with TRBD2. Looked up from germline, CDR1 is MNHNS and CDR2 is SASEGT. V gave up 8 bases and J gave up 4 bases; unmatched junction bases: 10. The CDR3 has 15 residues.

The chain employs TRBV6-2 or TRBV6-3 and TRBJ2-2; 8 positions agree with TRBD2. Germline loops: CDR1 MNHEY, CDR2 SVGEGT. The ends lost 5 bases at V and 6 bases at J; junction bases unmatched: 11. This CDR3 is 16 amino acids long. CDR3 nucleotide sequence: TGTGCCAGCAGTACCCGACTAGCGCCCTCCCCCGGGGAGCTGTTTTTT. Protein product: CASSTRLAPSPGELFF.

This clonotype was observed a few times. The CDR3 spells CASTGQGWAYEQYF. The CDR3 DNA sequence: TGTGCCAGCACCGGACAGGGGTGGGCCTACGAGCAGTACTTC. V is TRBV7-2 and J is TRBJ2-7; 9 bases fit TRBD1. The CDR3 contains 14 residues. Germline-derived CDR1 and CDR2 are SGHTA and FQGNSA. The V gene end was trimmed by 7 bases and the J gene end by 2 bases; junction bases not matched to a gene: 6.

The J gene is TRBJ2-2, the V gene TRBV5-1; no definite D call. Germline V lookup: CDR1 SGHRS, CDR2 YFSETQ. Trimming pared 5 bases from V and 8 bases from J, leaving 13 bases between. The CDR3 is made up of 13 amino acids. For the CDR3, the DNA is TGCGCCAGCAGTCGCGTGGTGGCAGGGGAGCTGTTTTTT. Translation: CASSRVVAGELFF.

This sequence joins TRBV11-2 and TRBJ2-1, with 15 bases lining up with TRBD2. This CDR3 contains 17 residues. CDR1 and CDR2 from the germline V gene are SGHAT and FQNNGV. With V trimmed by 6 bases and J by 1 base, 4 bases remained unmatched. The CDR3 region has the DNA TGTGCCAGCAGTAGGACTAGCGGGAGGGCATCCTACAATGAGCAGTTCTTC. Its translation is CASSRTSGRASYNEQFF.

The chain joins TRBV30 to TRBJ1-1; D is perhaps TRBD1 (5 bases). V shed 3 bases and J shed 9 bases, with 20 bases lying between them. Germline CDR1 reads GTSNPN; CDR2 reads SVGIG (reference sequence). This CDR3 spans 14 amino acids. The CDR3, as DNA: TGTGCCTGGAGCCCCGGGACGGCGGACCCGCAAGCTTTCTTT. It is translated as CAWSPGTADPQAFF.

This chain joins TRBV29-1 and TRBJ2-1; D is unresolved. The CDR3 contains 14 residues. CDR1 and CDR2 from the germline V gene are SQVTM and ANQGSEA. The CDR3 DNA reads TGCAGTACACCGGGCTGGGCCCCCCGCAATGAGCAGTTCTTC. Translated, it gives CSTPGWAPRNEQFF.

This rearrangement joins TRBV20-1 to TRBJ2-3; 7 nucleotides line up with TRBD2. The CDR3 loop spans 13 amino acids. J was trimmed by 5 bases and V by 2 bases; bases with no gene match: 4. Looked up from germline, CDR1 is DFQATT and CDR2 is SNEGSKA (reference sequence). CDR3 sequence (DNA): TGCAGTGCTAGAAGAGGCGGGAGAGATACGCAGTATTTT. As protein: CSARRGGRDTQYF.

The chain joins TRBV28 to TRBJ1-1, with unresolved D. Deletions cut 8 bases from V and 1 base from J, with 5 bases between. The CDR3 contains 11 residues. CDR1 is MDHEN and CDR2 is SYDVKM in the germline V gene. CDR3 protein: CASYSNTEAFF. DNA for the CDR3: TGTGCCAGCTATTCGAACACTGAAGCTTTCTTT.

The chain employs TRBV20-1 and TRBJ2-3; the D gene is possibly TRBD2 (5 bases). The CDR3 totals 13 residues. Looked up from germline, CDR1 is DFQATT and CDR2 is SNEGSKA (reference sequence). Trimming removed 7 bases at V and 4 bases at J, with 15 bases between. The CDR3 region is CSVFGGRADTQYF. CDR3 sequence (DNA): TGCAGTGTTTTCGGTGGGCGGGCAGATACGCAGTATTTT.

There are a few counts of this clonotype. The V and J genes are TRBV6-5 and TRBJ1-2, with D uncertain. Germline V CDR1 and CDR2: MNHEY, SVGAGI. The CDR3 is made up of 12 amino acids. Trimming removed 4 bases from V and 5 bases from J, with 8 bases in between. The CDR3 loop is CASSSPSYGYTF. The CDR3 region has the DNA TGTGCCAGCAGTTCCCCGTCTTATGGCTACACCTTC.

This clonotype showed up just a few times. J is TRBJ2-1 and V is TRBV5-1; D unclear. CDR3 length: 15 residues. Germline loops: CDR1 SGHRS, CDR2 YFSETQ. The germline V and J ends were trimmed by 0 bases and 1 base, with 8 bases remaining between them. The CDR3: CASSLGSSSYNEQFF. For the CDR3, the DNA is TGCGCCAGCAGCTTGGGGTCTAGTTCCTACAATGAGCAGTTCTTC.

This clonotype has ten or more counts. The CDR3 loop reads CASSLSRSLLYGYTF. In DNA form, the CDR3 reads TGTGCCAGCAGTTTGTCGCGTTCCTTACTATATGGCTACACCTTC. The V gene is TRBV12-3 or TRBV12-4, the J gene TRBJ1-2; D is uncertain. V shed 3 bases and J shed 5 bases, with 16 bases lying between them. There are 15 residues in the CDR3.

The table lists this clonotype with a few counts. The CDR3 sequence: CSAAISGRAFVETQYF. In DNA form, the CDR3 reads TGCAGTGCCGCCATTAGCGGGAGGGCCTTTGTGGAGACCCAGTACTTC. The V and J genes are TRBV20-1 and TRBJ2-5, with 11 bases matching TRBD2. The CDR3 length is 16 residues. J lost 5 bases, V lost 6 bases, and 14 bases had no gene match. Germline CDR1 DFQATT, CDR2 SNEGSKA (reference sequence).

CDR3 amino acids: CSARGAAGLYNEQFF. For the CDR3, the DNA is TGCAGTGCTAGGGGGGCGGCGGGGCTTTACAATGAGCAGTTCTTC. The chain uses TRBV20-1 and TRBJ2-1; D possibly uses TRBD1 or TRBD2 (6 bases each). Trimming shortened V by 3 bases and J by 4 bases, and 16 bases separated the two germline ends. This CDR3 has 15 residues. Germline assignment: CDR1 DFQATT and CDR2 SNEGSKA (reference sequence).